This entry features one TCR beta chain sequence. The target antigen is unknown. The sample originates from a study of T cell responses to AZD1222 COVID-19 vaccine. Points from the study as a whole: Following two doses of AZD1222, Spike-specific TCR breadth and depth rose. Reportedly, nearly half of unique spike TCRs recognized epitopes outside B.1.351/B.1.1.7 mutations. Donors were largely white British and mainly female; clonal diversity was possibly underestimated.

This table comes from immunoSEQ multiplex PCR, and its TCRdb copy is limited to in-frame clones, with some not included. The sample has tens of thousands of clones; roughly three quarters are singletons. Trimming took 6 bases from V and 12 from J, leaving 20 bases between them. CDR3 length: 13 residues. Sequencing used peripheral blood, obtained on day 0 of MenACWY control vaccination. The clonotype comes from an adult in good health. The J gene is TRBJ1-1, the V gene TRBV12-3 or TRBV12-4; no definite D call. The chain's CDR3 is CASRTISARDTFF. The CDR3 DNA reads TGTGCCAGCAGAACAATCTCGGCCCGCGATACTTTCTTT.